Below, 12 T cell receptor beta chains from the same sample are listed, as sequenced in a study of cytomegalovirus exposure and HLA in healthy donors. 13 Jbeta primers and 60 Vbeta primers were used for the PCR. Sequenced by immunoSEQ multiplex PCR; TCRdb stores in-frame clones only, minus some. The profile covers some 120,000 clones, with around 82% appearing a single time and roughly 3.5% taken by the ten largest. The sample consisted of PBMCs. These receptors were collected from a man aged 35 to 55 in good health and CMV-seronegative.

The rearrangement links TRBV7-9 to TRBJ2-2; TRBD1 aligns across 7 bases. Germline V gene sequence: CDR1 SEHNR, CDR2 FQNEAQ (reference sequence). This CDR3 is 15 amino acids long. V was pared by 3 bases and J by 4 bases, with 5 bases of the junction left unmatched. CDR3 DNA: TGTGCCAGCAGCTTTACAGGGGATTTCACCGGGGAGCTGTTTTTT. Protein product: CASSFTGDFTGELFF.

The rearrangement links TRBV5-1 to TRBJ1-1; 11 nucleotides match TRBD1. The CDR3 is made up of 17 amino acids. Trimming took 4 bases from V and 0 from J; bases not matched to a gene: 8. Germline lookup yields CDR1 SGHRS and CDR2 YFSETQ. The CDR3 loop is CASSAGQGAKMNTEAFF. CDR3 in DNA: TGCGCCAGCAGCGCTGGACAGGGGGCTAAGATGAACACTGAAGCTTTCTTT.

The chain is built from TRBV7-2 and TRBJ2-1; TRBD2 agrees at 9 bases. Unmatched junction bases numbered 8, after V lost 5 bases and J lost 6 bases. The CDR3 is 15 amino acids. CDR1 and CDR2 (germline): SGHTA, FQGNSA. The CDR3 DNA is TGTGCCAGCAGCACCGGGCGGGGGGGCCTCAATGAGCAGTTCTTC. Encoded protein: CASSTGRGGLNEQFF. Filled out from reference TRBV7-2 and TRBJ2-1, the complete variable domain reads GAGVSQSPSNKVTEKGKDVELRCDPISGHTALYWYRQSLGQGLEFLIYFQGNSAPDKSGLPSDRFSAERTGGSVSTLTIQRTQQEDSAVYLCASSTGRGGLNEQFFGPGTRLTVL.

This clone showed up just a few times. The chain has TRBV12-1 and TRBJ2-5; the table calls TRBD1, which could not be checked here. TRBV12-1 is shown as a pseudogene. The CDR3 is made up of 17 amino acids. The CDR3 sequence: CASSSPGSQIYQETQYF. The CDR3 DNA sequence: TGTGCCAGCAGCTCCCCAGGCTCACAGATATACCAAGAGACCCAGTACTTC.

This clone was seen only once. The J gene is TRBJ1-2, the V gene TRBV6-1; D is undetermined. Germline CDR1 is MNHNS and CDR2 is SASEGT. V was cut by 6 bases and J by 0 bases, with 11 bases left in between. The CDR3 has 14 residues. CDR3 DNA: TGTGCCAGCAGCCCCACAAACACTAACTATGGCTACACCTTC. This translates into CASSPTNTNYGYTF.

The chain has TRBV29-1 and TRBJ2-4; TRBD1 is a possible D gene (6 bases). V lost 4 bases to trimming and J lost 6 bases, with 13 bases between them. The CDR3 is 13 amino acids. Germline V CDR1 and CDR2: SQVTM, ANQGSEA. The CDR3 bases are TGCAGCGTTGGGGGCCAGGGGTTAAACATTCAGTACTTC. It is translated as CSVGGQGLNIQYF.

The CDR3: CASTPGVAVGNAFF. The CDR3 nucleotides are TGTGCCAGTACCCCAGGGGTGGCGGTGGGTAACGCTTTCTTT. The V gene is TRBV19, the J gene TRBJ1-1, with a weak D call TRBD1 (6 bases). The CDR3 contains 14 residues. Germline V gene sequence: CDR1 LNHDA, CDR2 SQIVND (reference sequence). The germline V and J ends were trimmed by 7 bases and 11 bases, with 23 bases remaining between them.

V gene TRBV11-1 combines with J gene TRBJ2-3; 12 bases are a match to TRBD2. The V and J ends lost 5 bases and 5 bases, in that order; junction bases with no gene match: 11. CDR3 length equals 17 residues. CDR1 and CDR2 (germline): SGHAT, FQDESV (reference sequence). The CDR3 spells CASSERLAGARGDTQYF. Written as DNA, the CDR3 is TGTGCCAGCAGCGAGCGACTAGCGGGGGCTCGGGGAGATACGCAGTATTTT.

The chain has TRBV28 and TRBJ1-5, with D tentatively TRBD1 (6 bases). Trimming removed 2 bases from V and 5 bases from J, with 10 bases in between. CDR1 MDHEN and CDR2 SYDVKM come from the germline V gene. The CDR3 is 14 residues long. The CDR3 loop is CASSLPGAHQPQHF. The CDR3, as DNA: TGTGCCAGCAGTTTACCAGGGGCTCATCAGCCCCAGCATTTT.

CDR3 nucleotide sequence: TGTGCCAGCAGCTTTTTTATCGATCGGGGTCAGCCCCAGCATTTT. As protein: CASSFFIDRGQPQHF. The chain recombines TRBV5-6 with TRBJ1-5; D ambiguous. Germline assignment: CDR1 SGHDT and CDR2 YYEEEE. The V gene lost 2 bases and the J gene lost 6 bases, with 15 bases spanning the gap. This CDR3 has 15 amino acids.

This sequence joins TRBV23-1 and TRBJ1-2; 9 bases agree with TRBD1. TRBV23-1 belongs to the ORF category, with a function that is uncertain. The V and J ends lost 0 bases and 8 bases, in that order; junction bases with no gene match: 10. CDR3 length: 16 residues. The CDR3 sequence is CASSQSTEWTGDGYTF. The DNA of the CDR3 is TGCGCCAGCAGTCAATCAACAGAATGGACAGGGGACGGCTACACCTTC.

This chain connects TRBV11-2 to TRBJ2-7; TRBD1 matches at 10 bases. J was trimmed by 1 base and V by 5 bases; bases with no gene match: 14. CDR1 and CDR2 (germline): SGHAT, FQNNGV. CDR3 length: 18 residues. CDR3 amino acids: CASSPLNRGQGVSYEQYF. CDR3 nucleotide sequence: TGTGCCAGCAGCCCCCTAAACCGTGGACAGGGGGTATCCTACGAGCAGTACTTC.